These T cell receptor beta chains were read from a single sample in a study of blood T cells in healthy people across ages. MiXCR was run by TCRdb on the 5' RACE reads, yielding one entry per CDR3 protein. Of roughly 800,000 distinct CDR3 sequences listed, roughly 26% are singletons. The data also belong to a second study, concerning T cells of mothers and their children.

What was sequenced was blood. The receptors derive from a boy aged 5-17 years in good health. The CDR3 runs from the conserved cysteine through the conserved F or W. A D gene is named only where the DNA matches it firmly. Clone size is shown for a subset of rows, as once, few, many or a class of expanded clone.

d_call	clone_size	v_call	j_call	cdr3_nt	cdr3_aa
.	few	TRBV13	TRBJ2-7	TGTGCCAGCAGAAAAGGCGGCTTGGGACGGTACGAGCAGTACTTC	CASRKGGLGRYEQYF
TRBD2	few	TRBV29-1	TRBJ2-4	TGCAGCGTACTTCTAGCGGGAGGGGGCATTCAGTACTTC	CSVLLAGGGIQYF
TRBD1	.	TRBV6-6	TRBJ2-7	TGTGCCAGCAGTTACACCACAGGGGTTAGGGCCGAGCAGTACTTC	CASSYTTGVRAEQYF
.	few	TRBV15	TRBJ1-5	TGTGCCGCCACAGAGGGCAATCAGCCCCAGCATTTT	CAATEGNQPQHF
TRBD2	.	TRBV28	TRBJ2-3	TGTGCCAGCAGTTCGGGACTAGCGTCTAGCACAGATACGCAGTATTTT	CASSSGLASSTDTQYF
TRBD1	.	TRBV20-1	TRBJ2-5	TGCAGTGCCAGGGAGACAGGGGGGGTCCAAGAGACCCAGTACTTC	CSARETGGVQETQYF
.	.	TRBV28	TRBJ1-2	TGTGCCAGCAGACCCCTCGGGCAGCTTGACGGCTACACCTTC	CASRPLGQLDGYTF
.	.	TRBV4-2	TRBJ1-5	TGTGCCAGCAGCCAAGATTTAGGGGGGCGGGATAATCAGCCCCAGCATTTT	CASSQDLGGRDNQPQHF
.	few	TRBV2	TRBJ2-4	TGTGCCAGCGCCCAGACGGGGGTTGTCAAAAACATTCAGTACTTC	CASAQTGVVKNIQYF
.	.	TRBV7-9	TRBJ1-2	TGTGCCAGCAGCTTAGCGAGGCAGACGTCGCATGGCTACACCTTC	CASSLARQTSHGYTF
.	.	TRBV12-3/TRBV12-4	TRBJ1-6	TGTGCCAGCAGTCTAAGAGGGACTTTCAATTCACCCCTCCACTTT	CASSLRGTFNSPLHF
TRBD1	.	TRBV12-3/TRBV12-4	TRBJ2-7	TGTGCCAGCAGTCATGGACAGGGCTACTACGAGCAGTACTTC	CASSHGQGYYEQYF
.	few	TRBV29-1	TRBJ2-7	TGCAGCGTTGAAAGGCTTCCCCCTGGCCTCAGGGGTAACGAGCAGTACTTC	CSVERLPPGLRGNEQYF
TRBD2	.	TRBV5-1	TRBJ2-5	TGCGCCAGCAGCTCGACTAGCGGGGTACAAGAGACCCAGTACTTC	CASSSTSGVQETQYF
TRBD2	few	TRBV18	TRBJ2-1	TGTGCCAGCGGAGCCGCGAGCGGGGTCTACAATGAGCAGTTCTTC	CASGAASGVYNEQFF
.	few	TRBV7-3	TRBJ1-2	TGTGCCAGCAGCGCGGACGGACCTAGGGGCAACTATGGCTACACCTTC	CASSADGPRGNYGYTF
TRBD1	few	TRBV20-1	TRBJ2-3	TGCAGTGCCTTGACAGGGGGAGGGACGTACACAGATACGCAGTATTTT	CSALTGGGTYTDTQYF
.	.	TRBV6-2/TRBV6-3	TRBJ2-3	TGTGCCAGCAGTCCGGGCCCCAGGGGGGCGGATACGCAGTATTTT	CASSPGPRGADTQYF
.	few	TRBV7-8	TRBJ1-5	TGTGCCAGCAGCTTAGCGCGTAGCCTGAACCAGCCCCAGCATTTT	CASSLARSLNQPQHF
TRBD1	.	TRBV5-1	TRBJ2-5	TGCGCCAGCAGCTTTCGGGACAGGGAGACGGAGACCCAGTACTTC	CASSFRDRETETQYF
.	.	TRBV20-1	TRBJ1-2	TGCAGTGCTGGCTGGGGGGCCAGTGGCTACACCTTC	CSAGWGASGYTF
.	.	TRBV12-3/TRBV12-4	TRBJ2-5	TGTGCCAGCATCCTAGGGGGGCCGGGGGAGACCCAGTACTTC	CASILGGPGETQYF
.	.	TRBV5-5	TRBJ2-1	TGTGCCAGCAGCTTGGAATTCAGGGCCAATGAGCAGTTCTTC	CASSLEFRANEQFF
.	.	TRBV7-9	TRBJ2-2	TGTGCCAGCAGCCTCCTAACGGGCGGGGCCGGGGAGCTGTTTTTT	CASSLLTGGAGELFF
.	few	TRBV12-3/TRBV12-4	TRBJ2-7	TGTGCCAGCACCTCCGGGACAAGCTACGAGCAGTACTTC	CASTSGTSYEQYF
.	few	TRBV20-1	TRBJ2-1	TGCAGTGCCCCTGCCCCTAGGTATGAGCAGTTCTTC	CSAPAPRYEQFF
.	.	TRBV15	TRBJ2-6	TGTGCCACCAAGTCGGGTGGGGCCAACGTCCTGACTTTC	CATKSGGANVLTF
.	.	TRBV10-3	TRBJ2-1	TGTGCCATCAGTGAGTCGATAGGGATCGGGGACAATGAGCAGTTCTTC	CAISESIGIGDNEQFF
.	.	TRBV5-5	TRBJ2-1	TGTGCCAGCAGCCCCGGACAGTCCCACAATGAGCAGTTCTTC	CASSPGQSHNEQFF
.	few	TRBV2	TRBJ2-5	TGTGCCAGCAGTGAAGAGCAAGAGACCCAGTACTTC	CASSEEQETQYF
TRBD2	few	TRBV6-5	TRBJ2-7	TGTGCCAGCAGTTATGTGGCGGGGGGGGCCTACGAGCAGTACTTC	CASSYVAGGAYEQYF
.	few	TRBV7-3	TRBJ1-1	TGTGCCAGCAGCCCTCAGACGGGCACTGAAGCTTTCTTT	CASSPQTGTEAFF
TRBD2	.	TRBV10-3	TRBJ2-7	TGTGCCATCAGTGAGTCGGGGTCTAGCGGCGACTACGAGCAGTACTTC	CAISESGSSGDYEQYF
TRBD2	.	TRBV20-1	TRBJ2-3	TGCAGTGCTAGAGCTGGGACTAGCGGCTCCACAGATACGCAGTATTTT	CSARAGTSGSTDTQYF
TRBD1	once	TRBV20-1	TRBJ2-7	TGCAGTGCTAGGGGCGGGACAGGGGCCTCCTACGAGCAGTACTTC	CSARGGTGASYEQYF
.	.	TRBV10-3	TRBJ2-1	TGTGCCATCTCTAGGGGTTGGACGGATCTCCCATTCTCCTACAATGAGCAGTTCTTC	CAISRGWTDLPFSYNEQFF